A single sample gave rise to the 14 T cell receptor beta chains below, sequenced in a study of blood T cell repertoires in COVID-19. Measured with immunoSEQ multiplex PCR; TCRdb has only the in-frame clones, and not every one. The table has roughly 180,000 clones, approximately 85% seen once. The sample was peripheral blood. The source is a woman aged 60-70 years with acute or convalescent COVID-19.

The V and J genes are TRBV27 and TRBJ2-2, with D perhaps matching TRBD2 (5 bases). The CDR3 loop spans 17 amino acids. The V gene lost 3 bases and the J gene lost 0 bases, with 14 bases spanning the gap. Germline V gene data show CDR1 as MNHEY and CDR2 as SMNVEV (reference sequence). The DNA of the CDR3 is TGTGCCAGCAGTTTCAGCGGCCTACCCGCGAACACCGGGGAGCTGTTTTTT. Protein: CASSFSGLPANTGELFF.

V gene TRBV28 combines with J gene TRBJ2-2; no clear D gene. Germline assignment: CDR1 MDHEN and CDR2 SYDVKM. V lost 6 bases and J lost 1, with 12 bases in between. This CDR3 is 15 amino acids long. CDR3 amino acids: CASRPASVNTGELFF. The DNA for the CDR3 is TGTGCCAGCAGGCCGGCGAGCGTGAACACCGGGGAGCTGTTTTTT.

This rearrangement joins TRBV10-1 to TRBJ2-7; 8 bases are a match to TRBD2. The germline gives CDR1 WNHNN, CDR2 SYGVQD (reference sequence). The CDR3 is 15 amino acids. The V gene end was trimmed by 7 bases and the J gene end by 3 bases; junction bases not matched to a gene: 11. CDR3 in DNA: TGCGCCAGCATTCTTAGAAGCGGGAGTCACTACGAGCAGTACGTC. Its protein is CASILRSGSHYEQYV.

V and J are TRBV4-1 and TRBJ1-1; 8 bases fit TRBD1. This CDR3 has 16 residues. V lost 1 base to trimming and J lost 6 bases; unmatched junction nucleotides: 10. Germline V lookup: CDR1 MGHRA, CDR2 YSYEKL. The CDR3 DNA follows: TGCGCCAGCAGCCAAGGTTACAGGGGGTCTTGGGCTGAAGCTTTCTTT. Translated, it gives CASSQGYRGSWAEAFF.

This chain connects TRBV5-5 to TRBJ2-5; 7 bases align to TRBD1. The germline V gene has CDR1 SGHKS and CDR2 YYEKEE (reference sequence). V gave up 3 bases and J gave up 14 bases; unmatched junction bases: 7. This CDR3 contains 11 residues. DNA for the CDR3: TGTGCCAGCAGCTCGACAGGGACATCTTACTTC. Its protein product is CASSSTGTSYF.

The V gene is TRBV20-1, the J gene TRBJ1-2; the D gene is possibly TRBD1 (6 bases). The ends were cut back, 3 bases at V and 4 bases at J, with 12 bases in the middle. Looked up from germline, CDR1 is DFQATT and CDR2 is SNEGSKA (reference sequence). This CDR3 comprises 13 residues. The chain's CDR3 is CSASAGASYGYTF. The CDR3 nucleotides are TGCAGTGCTAGTGCAGGGGCGTCCTATGGCTACACCTTC.

The chain is built from TRBV3-1 (or the pseudogene TRBV3-2) and TRBJ2-7; 8 bases align to TRBD2. Germline lookup yields CDR1 LGHDT and CDR2 YNNKEL (reference sequence). The CDR3 runs to 13 residues. V lost 4 bases and J lost 6; bases outside the gene matches: 5. CDR3 amino acids: CASSPAGVGEQYF. For the CDR3, the DNA is TGTGCCAGCAGCCCAGCGGGAGTTGGCGAGCAGTACTTC.

The chain employs TRBV9 and TRBJ1-1; 10 bases match TRBD1. The CDR3 covers 14 residues. Germline V gene data show CDR1 as SGDLS and CDR2 as YYNGEE. V gave up 1 base and J gave up 4 bases; unmatched junction bases: 1. The CDR3 DNA reads TGTGCCAGCAGCGTAAGACAGGGGGCCACTGAAGCTTTCTTT. This codes for CASSVRQGATEAFF.

In the case of this clone: One end of the junction fails to match germline, which may point to a read error. The genes are TRBV7-7 and TRBJ2-5, with TRBD2 matching over 13 bases. Per the germline V gene, CDR1 is SSHAT and CDR2 is FNYEAQ (reference sequence). This CDR3 comprises 15 residues. The CDR3 loop is CASSLGLAGLETQYF. For the CDR3, the DNA is TGTGCTAGCAGCCTGGGACTAGCGGGATTGGAGACCCAGTACTTC.

The genes are TRBV5-1 and TRBJ2-3; a possible D gene is TRBD1 (5 bases). CDR3 length equals 15 residues. The germline V and J ends were trimmed by 7 bases and 5 bases, with 20 bases remaining between them. Germline CDR1 reads SGHRS; CDR2 reads YFSETQ. The DNA of the CDR3 is TGCGCCAGCGCCCTCGAAAGACCAGGGATAGATACGCAGTATTTT. This encodes CASALERPGIDTQYF.

This sequence joins TRBV6-5 and TRBJ1-2, with 7 bases that match TRBD1. The CDR3 extends over 16 amino acids. Trimming removed 0 bases from V and 8 bases from J; junction bases left unmatched: 12. Per germline, CDR1 MNHEY and CDR2 SVGAGI. The CDR3 DNA reads TGTGCCAGCAGTTACTCCCTCGGGACAGTAGACGGGGGCTACACCTTC. It specifies CASSYSLGTVDGGYTF.

This chain connects TRBV4-1 to TRBJ2-1; the D is unclear. Germline V lookup: CDR1 MGHRA, CDR2 YSYEKL. The CDR3 sequence is 14 residues long. Trimming removed 4 bases at V and 8 bases at J, with 15 bases between. As DNA, the CDR3 is TGCGCCAGCAGCCGTCCTAGTGGTCCGCATGAGCAGTTCTTC. Protein product: CASSRPSGPHEQFF.

In its sample, this clone was seen a few times. The genes are TRBV28 and TRBJ2-5, with TRBD1 as a possible D gene (5 bases). With 2 bases removed from V and 4 bases from J, the gap between germline ends came to 5 bases. CDR3 length: 12 amino acids. Looked up from germline, CDR1 is MDHEN and CDR2 is SYDVKM. The CDR3 is CASSLQGETQYF. Written as DNA, the CDR3 is TGTGCCAGCAGTTTACAGGGAGAGACCCAGTACTTC.

The chain uses TRBV3-1 (or the pseudogene TRBV3-2) and TRBJ1-2, with D possibly matching TRBD1 (5 bases). CDR3 size: 12 residues. Trimming stripped 6 bases from V and 4 bases from J, with 9 bases between. Germline V gene lookup returns CDR1 LGHDT and CDR2 YNNKEL (reference sequence). This CDR3 is CASSHRTYGYTF. The CDR3 DNA is TGTGCCAGCAGTCACAGGACCTATGGCTACACCTTC.